This TCR beta chain was observed in a study of regulatory T cells in long-lasting Graves disease. The CDR3 totals 14 residues. Germline V gene data show CDR1 as DFQATT and CDR2 as SNEGSKA (reference sequence). Losses at the gene ends were 0 bases for V and 2 bases for J; bases not matched to a gene: 4. This clonotype was detected only a few times. Both iRepertoire HTBI primers and Arm-PCR of CDR3 regions were used to build the TCR beta libraries. TCRdb re-analysed the multiplex PCR reads in MiXCR, keeping a single row per CDR3 protein. This table holds roughly 400,000 distinct CDR3 sequences, about 15% found once. As for time point: newly diagnosed GD, antithyroid drugs for less than 3 months. Isolated PBMC RNA provided the starting material for the TCR library. This sample was shared with a second study, whose subject was T cells in Graves' hyperthyroidism and ophthalmopathy. That paper notes: Researchers ran a first-round RT-PCR on the TCR CDR3 using the HTBI primer set.

This specimen was peripheral blood mononuclear cells (PBMCs), taken at new diagnosis, from a patient treated with antithyroid drugs. V is TRBV20-1 and J is TRBJ2-7; 7 positions agree with TRBD2. This TCR was sampled from a woman between 18 and 29 years old with Graves disease. Written as DNA, the CDR3 is TGCAGTGCTAGAGATCCGGCGGGAGCCTACGAGCAGTACTTC. This gives the protein CSARDPAGAYEQYF.